This T cell receptor (beta chain) was retrieved from a study of blood T cell repertoires in COVID-19. Clones were read by immunoSEQ multiplex PCR, and TCRdb kept only the in-frame ones, dropping some. The sample has about 230,000 clones, 81% seen once. Germline CDR1 SGHTS, CDR2 YDEGEE. The CDR3 consists of 12 residues. Sequenced input: peripheral blood. V usage is TRBV5-8 and J usage is TRBJ2-7; a weak D match, TRBD1 (5 bases). The J call may be wrong; the DNA end is better matched by TRBJ2-5. This sequence was found in a woman aged 80 or over with acute or convalescent COVID-19. CDR3 in DNA: TGTGCCAGCAGCTTGGAGGGGCGGACCCAGTACTTC. This encodes CASSLEGRTQYF.